The rows below give T cell receptor beta chains drawn from one sample of a study of response to subunit inactivated influenza vaccine. A single record per CDR3 protein comes from TCRdb applying MiXCR to the RT-PCR reads. The sample lists around 520,000 distinct CDR3 sequences, roughly 10% seen once, with about 9.4% in the top ten. Sample: PBMCs from blood, taken on the day of vaccination. All receptors derive from a man aged 45-60 years who received an inactivated influenza vaccine. The CDR3 runs from the conserved cysteine through the conserved F or W. The order of the fields is CDR3 length, J gene, D gene, V gene, clone size, CDR3 protein, CDR3 DNA. A D gene is named only where the DNA matches it firmly. Clone size is given for some rows only: seen once, a few or many times, or a class if the clone is expanded.

length: 14
J: TRBJ1-1
D: NA
V: TRBV12-3/TRBV12-4
size: few
CDR3: CASRLNSERSEAFF
DNA: TGTGCCAGCAGACTAAATTCGGAGAGGAGTGAAGCTTTCTTT

length: 15
J: TRBJ2-4
D: TRBD2
V: TRBV5-1
size: few
CDR3: CASSLGSSGNNIQYF
DNA: TGCGCCAGCAGCTTGGGCTCTAGCGGGAACAACATTCAGTACTTC

length: 24
J: TRBJ2-1
D: NA
V: TRBV6-5
size: NA
CDR3: CASSPAYALQGRLGGRFIDNEQFF
DNA: TGTGCCAGCAGTCCGGCGTACGCCCTACAGGGTAGGCTAGGAGGGAGGTTTATCGACAATGAGCAGTTCTTC

length: 15
J: TRBJ2-1
D: TRBD2
V: TRBV7-3
size: few
CDR3: CASSTKGGLANEQFF
DNA: TGTGCCAGCAGCACTAAGGGGGGACTAGCAAATGAGCAGTTCTTC

length: 14
J: TRBJ2-2
D: NA
V: TRBV27
size: many
CDR3: CASSPWTDTGELFF
DNA: TGTGCCAGCAGTCCCTGGACAGACACCGGGGAGCTGTTTTTT

length: 14
J: TRBJ2-3
D: NA
V: TRBV12-3/TRBV12-4
size: many
CDR3: CASSLYRVTDTQYF
DNA: TGTGCCAGCAGTTTATATAGGGTCACAGATACGCAGTATTTT

length: 15
J: TRBJ2-1
D: NA
V: TRBV3-1
size: NA
CDR3: CATSQDTSWDNEQFF
DNA: TGTGCCACCAGCCAAGACACTAGCTGGGACAATGAGCAGTTCTTC

length: 17
J: TRBJ2-3
D: TRBD1
V: TRBV24-1
size: NA
CDR3: CATSVAAGTGGTDTQYF
DNA: TGTGCCACCAGTGTGGCCGCCGGGACAGGGGGTACAGATACGCAGTATTTT

length: 15
J: TRBJ2-1
D: TRBD2
V: TRBV20-1
size: NA
CDR3: CSAEAAGDSYNEQFF
DNA: TGCAGTGCTGAAGCAGCGGGGGACTCCTACAATGAGCAGTTCTTC

length: 12
J: TRBJ1-2
D: NA
V: TRBV5-1
size: many
CDR3: CASSLRNSGYTF
DNA: TGCGCCAGCAGCTTGCGGAATAGTGGCTACACCTTC

length: 13
J: TRBJ1-1
D: NA
V: TRBV11-1
size: NA
CDR3: CASSLARRNEAFF
DNA: TGTGCCAGCAGCTTAGCGAGGCGGAATGAAGCTTTCTTT

length: 18
J: TRBJ2-6
D: TRBD2
V: TRBV27
size: NA
CDR3: CASSTGLAGISGANVLTF
DNA: TGTGCCAGCAGTACGGGACTAGCGGGGATCTCTGGGGCCAACGTCCTGACTTTC

length: 18
J: TRBJ1-1
D: TRBD1
V: TRBV19
size: few
CDR3: CASTPHFGRDRGLTEAFF
DNA: TGTGCCAGTACTCCTCATTTTGGTCGGGACAGGGGACTCACTGAAGCTTTCTTT

length: 15
J: TRBJ2-5
D: NA
V: TRBV20-1
size: few
CDR3: CSVRLVLDIQETQYF
DNA: TGCAGTGTCCGCTTGGTCCTAGATATACAAGAGACCCAGTACTTC

length: 15
J: TRBJ2-2
D: NA
V: TRBV6-1
size: once
CDR3: CASSVNSGNTGELFF
DNA: TGTGCCAGCAGTGTCAATAGCGGAAACACCGGGGAGCTGTTTTTT

length: 15
J: TRBJ2-5
D: NA
V: TRBV5-1
size: NA
CDR3: CASSALTGLEETQYF
DNA: TGCGCCAGCAGCGCCCTTACAGGGTTGGAAGAGACCCAGTACTTC

length: 13
J: TRBJ2-7
D: NA
V: TRBV12-3/TRBV12-4
size: NA
CDR3: CASKFHSSYEQYF
DNA: TGTGCCAGCAAGTTCCACAGCTCCTACGAGCAGTACTTC

length: 13
J: TRBJ1-1
D: NA
V: TRBV9
size: NA
CDR3: CASSSTANTEAFF
DNA: TGTGCCAGCAGCTCGACCGCGAACACTGAAGCTTTCTTT

length: 16
J: TRBJ2-7
D: NA
V: TRBV9
size: NA
CDR3: CASSVVPTEVLNEQYF
DNA: TGTGCCAGCAGCGTAGTGCCAACCGAGGTCTTAAACGAGCAGTACTTC

length: 16
J: TRBJ2-1
D: TRBD2
V: TRBV5-1
size: many
CDR3: CASSGTTSGTYNEQFF
DNA: TGCGCCAGCAGCGGGACGACTAGCGGGACCTACAATGAGCAGTTCTTC

length: 15
J: TRBJ2-1
D: NA
V: TRBV28
size: many
CDR3: CASSPRRGVYNEQFF
DNA: TGTGCCAGCAGTCCGAGAAGGGGAGTATACAATGAGCAGTTCTTC

length: 14
J: TRBJ1-1
D: TRBD1
V: TRBV20-1
size: once
CDR3: CSAEEDRRNTEAFF
DNA: TGCAGTGCTGAGGAGGACAGGAGGAACACTGAAGCTTTCTTT

length: 13
J: TRBJ2-7
D: NA
V: TRBV12-3/TRBV12-4
size: NA
CDR3: CASSSLGGSEQYF
DNA: TGTGCCAGCAGTTCGCTCGGGGGATCCGAGCAGTACTTC

length: 14
J: TRBJ2-7
D: NA
V: TRBV4-1
size: few
CDR3: CASSHMDGSYEQYF
DNA: TGCGCCAGCAGCCACATGGACGGCTCCTACGAGCAGTACTTC

length: 19
J: TRBJ2-1
D: TRBD2
V: TRBV24-1
size: NA
CDR3: CATSDLGPGLAVSYNEQFF
DNA: TGTGCCACCAGTGATTTGGGACCGGGACTAGCGGTTTCCTACAATGAGCAGTTCTTC

length: 16
J: TRBJ2-5
D: TRBD2
V: TRBV28
size: many
CDR3: CASEGPPGGLQETQYF
DNA: TGTGCCAGCGAAGGCCCCCCGGGGGGGCTCCAAGAGACCCAGTACTTC

length: 16
J: TRBJ2-3
D: TRBD2
V: TRBV7-9
size: NA
CDR3: CASSSLAGGPSDTQYF
DNA: TGTGCCAGCAGCTCTCTAGCGGGAGGGCCTTCAGATACGCAGTATTTT

length: 13
J: TRBJ2-3
D: TRBD1
V: TRBV24-1
size: NA
CDR3: CATRTGPTDTQYF
DNA: TGTGCCACCAGGACAGGGCCCACAGATACGCAGTATTTT

length: 13
J: TRBJ1-1
D: NA
V: TRBV15
size: few
CDR3: CATSRGPNTEAFF
DNA: TGTGCCACCAGCAGAGGTCCGAACACTGAAGCTTTCTTT

length: 15
J: TRBJ2-1
D: TRBD2
V: TRBV12-3/TRBV12-4
size: NA
CDR3: CASSPPGGSSDEQFF
DNA: TGTGCCAGCAGTCCCCCCGGCGGGAGTTCCGATGAGCAGTTCTTC

length: 14
J: TRBJ2-3
D: NA
V: TRBV7-3
size: few
CDR3: CASSLSSLTDTQYF
DNA: TGTGCCAGCAGCTTAAGCTCTCTAACAGATACGCAGTATTTT

length: 14
J: TRBJ2-7
D: TRBD1
V: TRBV29-1
size: NA
CDR3: CSFWGDRGDYEQYF
DNA: TGCAGCTTTTGGGGGGACAGGGGCGACTACGAGCAGTACTTC

length: 13
J: TRBJ2-5
D: NA
V: TRBV5-1
size: few
CDR3: CASSLRVQETQYF
DNA: TGCGCCAGCAGCCTCCGGGTCCAAGAGACCCAGTACTTC

length: 12
J: TRBJ2-3
D: NA
V: TRBV7-9
size: few
CDR3: CASSTSGDTQYF
DNA: NA

length: 12
J: TRBJ2-7
D: NA
V: TRBV6-6
size: many
CDR3: CASSYSGGEQYF
DNA: TGTGCCAGCAGTTACTCGGGGGGTGAGCAGTACTTC

length: 16
J: TRBJ2-1
D: TRBD2
V: TRBV5-1
size: few
CDR3: CASSKPWTSGYNEQFF
DNA: TGCGCCAGCAGCAAACCCTGGACTAGCGGCTACAATGAGCAGTTCTTC

length: 16
J: TRBJ2-3
D: TRBD2
V: TRBV20-1
size: NA
CDR3: CSANSGGHISTDTQYF
DNA: TGCAGTGCTAACAGCGGGGGGCACATCAGCACAGATACGCAGTATTTT

length: 12
J: TRBJ2-7
D: NA
V: TRBV2
size: few
CDR3: CASILDTQEQYF
DNA: TGTGCCAGCATCTTGGACACCCAGGAGCAGTACTTC

length: 15
J: TRBJ2-1
D: NA
V: TRBV6-2/TRBV6-3
size: NA
CDR3: CASSYAGQTYNEQFF
DNA: TGTGCCAGCAGTTACGCAGGACAGACCTACAATGAGCAGTTCTTC

length: 14
J: TRBJ2-2
D: NA
V: TRBV12-3/TRBV12-4
size: many
CDR3: CASTNIVGTGELFF
DNA: TGTGCCAGCACCAACATTGTCGGTACCGGGGAGCTGTTTTTT

length: 16
J: TRBJ2-7
D: TRBD2
V: TRBV29-1
size: few
CDR3: CSVEMVGGGDSYEQYF
DNA: TGCAGCGTTGAAATGGTCGGGGGGGGGGACTCCTACGAGCAGTACTTC

length: 15
J: TRBJ2-1
D: TRBD1
V: TRBV24-1
size: NA
CDR3: CATSDFGQGANEQFF
DNA: TGTGCCACCAGTGATTTCGGACAGGGGGCGAATGAGCAGTTCTTC

length: 16
J: TRBJ2-1
D: TRBD1
V: TRBV24-1
size: few
CDR3: CATSDPRTGSYNEQFF
DNA: TGTGCCACCAGTGATCCCCGGACAGGGTCCTACAATGAGCAGTTCTTC

length: 13
J: TRBJ2-1
D: NA
V: TRBV3-1
size: few
CDR3: CASSQLQGNEQFF
DNA: TGTGCCAGCAGCCAACTACAGGGTAATGAGCAGTTCTTC

length: 11
J: TRBJ2-3
D: NA
V: TRBV28
size: few
CDR3: CASSLWREWYF
DNA: TGTGCCAGCAGTTTGTGGAGGGAGTGGTATTTT

length: 16
J: TRBJ2-1
D: TRBD1
V: TRBV5-5
size: few
CDR3: CASSLGQGGSGNEQFF
DNA: TGTGCCAGCAGCTTGGGACAGGGGGGGTCGGGCAATGAGCAGTTCTTC

length: 12
J: TRBJ1-5
D: TRBD1
V: TRBV20-1
size: NA
CDR3: CSGGQVAQPQHF
DNA: TGCAGTGGCGGACAGGTTGCTCAGCCCCAGCATTTT

length: 14
J: TRBJ1-4
D: TRBD1
V: TRBV4-2
size: few
CDR3: CASSQGQGTEKLFF
DNA: TGTGCCAGCAGCCAAGGACAGGGTACGGAAAAACTGTTTTTT

length: 13
J: TRBJ2-7
D: NA
V: TRBV4-2
size: few
CDR3: CASSQDRADGQYF
DNA: TGTGCCAGCAGCCAAGATAGAGCGGACGGGCAGTACTTC

length: 14
J: TRBJ2-5
D: NA
V: TRBV4-2
size: NA
CDR3: CASSQGSPQETQYF
DNA: TGTGCCAGCAGCCAAGGAAGCCCCCAAGAGACCCAGTACTTC

length: 14
J: TRBJ1-5
D: NA
V: TRBV30
size: many
CDR3: CAWSVQAGRQPQHF
DNA: TGTGCCTGGAGTGTACAGGCAGGGCGTCAGCCCCAGCATTTT